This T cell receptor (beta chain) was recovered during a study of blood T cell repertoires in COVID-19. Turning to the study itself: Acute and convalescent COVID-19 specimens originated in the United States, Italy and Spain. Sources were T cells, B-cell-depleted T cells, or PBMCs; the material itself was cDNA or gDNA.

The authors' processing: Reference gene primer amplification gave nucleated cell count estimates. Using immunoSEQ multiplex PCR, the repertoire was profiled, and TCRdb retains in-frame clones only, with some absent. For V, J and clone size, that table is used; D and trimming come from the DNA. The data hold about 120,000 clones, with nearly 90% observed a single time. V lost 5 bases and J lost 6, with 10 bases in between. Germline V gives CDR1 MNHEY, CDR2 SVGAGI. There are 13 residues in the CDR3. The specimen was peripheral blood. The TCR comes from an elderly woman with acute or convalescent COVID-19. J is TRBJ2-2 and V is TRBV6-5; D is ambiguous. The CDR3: CASSLGSPGELFF. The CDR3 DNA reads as TGTGCCAGCAGTCTAGGTAGTCCCGGGGAGCTGTTTTTT.